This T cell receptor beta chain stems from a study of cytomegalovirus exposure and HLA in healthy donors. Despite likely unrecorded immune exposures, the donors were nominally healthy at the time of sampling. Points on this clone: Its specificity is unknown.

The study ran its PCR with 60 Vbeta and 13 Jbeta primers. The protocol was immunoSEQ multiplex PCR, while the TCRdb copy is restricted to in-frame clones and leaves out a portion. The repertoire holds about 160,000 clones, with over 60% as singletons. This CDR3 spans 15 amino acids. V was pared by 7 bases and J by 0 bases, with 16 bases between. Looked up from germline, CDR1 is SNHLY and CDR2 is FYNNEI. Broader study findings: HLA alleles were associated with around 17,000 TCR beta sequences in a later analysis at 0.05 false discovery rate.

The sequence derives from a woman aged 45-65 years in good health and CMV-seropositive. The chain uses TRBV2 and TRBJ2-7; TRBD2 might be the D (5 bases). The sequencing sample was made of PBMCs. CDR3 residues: CASIGSGTDSYEQYF. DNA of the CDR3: TGTGCCAGCATTGGATCGGGAACGGACTCCTACGAGCAGTACTTC.